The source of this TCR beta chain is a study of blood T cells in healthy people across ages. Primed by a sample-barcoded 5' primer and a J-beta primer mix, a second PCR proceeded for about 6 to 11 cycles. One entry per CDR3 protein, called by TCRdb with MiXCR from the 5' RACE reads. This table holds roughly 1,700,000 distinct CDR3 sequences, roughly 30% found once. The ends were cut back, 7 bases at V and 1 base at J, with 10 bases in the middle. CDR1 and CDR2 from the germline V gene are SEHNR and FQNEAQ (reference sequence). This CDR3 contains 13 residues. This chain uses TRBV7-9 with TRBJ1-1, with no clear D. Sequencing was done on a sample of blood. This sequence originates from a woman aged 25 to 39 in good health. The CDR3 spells CASNGRTNTEAFF. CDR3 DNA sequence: TGTGCCAGCAACGGCAGGACGAACACTGAAGCTTTCTTT.